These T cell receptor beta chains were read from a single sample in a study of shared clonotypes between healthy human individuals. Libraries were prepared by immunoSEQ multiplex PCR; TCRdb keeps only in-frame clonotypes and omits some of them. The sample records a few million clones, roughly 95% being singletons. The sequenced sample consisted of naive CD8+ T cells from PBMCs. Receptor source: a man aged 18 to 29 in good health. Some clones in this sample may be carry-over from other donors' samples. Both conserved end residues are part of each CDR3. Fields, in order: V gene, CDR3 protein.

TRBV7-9	CASSPGEWQPQHF
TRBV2	CASSDSKGELFF
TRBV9	CASSVDLRQGYNEQFF
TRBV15	CATSVDRDAGNTIYF
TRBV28	CASSPNRDRATNEKLFF
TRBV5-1	CASSLALTTGPLYNEQFF
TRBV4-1	CASSSAKKNPSGTDTQYF
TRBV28	CASSFKFLNTGELFF
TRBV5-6	CASSLVRGFMNTEAFF
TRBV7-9	CASSLDNRGDYGYTF
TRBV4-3	CASSQGTGKGGIQYF
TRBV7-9	CASSLDVREQFF
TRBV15	CATSREDRANQPQHF